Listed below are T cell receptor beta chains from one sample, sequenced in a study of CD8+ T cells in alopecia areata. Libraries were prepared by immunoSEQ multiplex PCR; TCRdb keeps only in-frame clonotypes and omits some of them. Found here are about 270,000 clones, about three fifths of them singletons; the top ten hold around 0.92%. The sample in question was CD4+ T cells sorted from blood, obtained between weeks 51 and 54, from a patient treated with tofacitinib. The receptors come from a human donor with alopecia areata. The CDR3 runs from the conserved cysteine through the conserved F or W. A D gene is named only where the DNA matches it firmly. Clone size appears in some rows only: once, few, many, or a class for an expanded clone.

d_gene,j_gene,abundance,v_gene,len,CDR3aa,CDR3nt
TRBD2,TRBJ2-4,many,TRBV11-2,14,CASRQAGRKNIQYF,TGTGCCAGCAGGCAGGCCGGGAGGAAAAACATTCAGTACTTC
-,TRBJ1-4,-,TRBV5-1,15,CASSFGASLGEKLFF,TGCGCCAGCAGTTTCGGGGCCTCCCTTGGTGAAAAACTGTTTTTT
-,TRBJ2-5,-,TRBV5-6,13,CASRRGQQETQYF,TGTGCCAGCAGGAGAGGACAGCAAGAGACCCAGTACTTC
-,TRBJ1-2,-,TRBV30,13,CAWSVRWGDGYTF,TGTGCCTGGAGTGTACGTTGGGGGGATGGCTACACCTTC
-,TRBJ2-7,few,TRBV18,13,CASSRDISYEQYF,TGTGCCAGCTCACGAGACATCTCCTACGAGCAGTACTTC
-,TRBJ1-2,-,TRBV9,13,CASSAGRDYGYTF,TGTGCCAGCAGCGCAGGACGGGACTATGGCTACACCTTC
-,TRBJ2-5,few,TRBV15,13,CATSSRKTETQYF,TGTGCCACCAGCAGCAGGAAGACGGAGACCCAGTACTTC
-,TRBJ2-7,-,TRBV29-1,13,CSVGPAGVDEQYF,TGCAGCGTTGGACCGGCAGGGGTAGACGAGCAGTACTTC
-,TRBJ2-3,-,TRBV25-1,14,CASSLEGVTDTQYF,TGTGCCAGCAGCCTGGAGGGGGTGACAGATACGCAGTATTTT
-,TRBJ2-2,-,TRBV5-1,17,CASSLAPGTLNTGELFF,TGCGCCAGCAGCTTGGCCCCCGGGACACTTAACACCGGGGAGCTGTTTTTT
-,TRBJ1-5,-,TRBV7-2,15,CASSLAGGAEQPQHF,TGTGCCAGCAGCTTAGCGGGGGGGGCCGAACAGCCCCAGCATTTT
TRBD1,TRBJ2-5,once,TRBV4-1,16,CASSQEFGQGQETQYF,TGCGCCAGCAGCCAAGAGTTCGGACAGGGTCAAGAGACCCAGTACTTC
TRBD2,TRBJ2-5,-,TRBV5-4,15,CASSQGLAGVETQYF,TGTGCCAGCAGCCAGGGACTAGCGGGGGTAGAGACCCAGTACTTC
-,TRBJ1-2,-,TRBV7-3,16,CASSLWARMGQGGYTF,TGTGCCAGCAGCTTATGGGCGAGGATGGGGCAGGGCGGCTACACCTTC
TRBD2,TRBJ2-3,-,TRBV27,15,CASSLTSRGTDTQYF,TGTGCCAGCAGTTTGACTAGCCGGGGCACAGATACGCAGTATTTT
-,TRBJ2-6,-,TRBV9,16,CASSVSGQSGANVLTF,TGTGCCAGCAGCGTCTCTGGGCAGTCTGGGGCCAACGTCCTGACTTTC
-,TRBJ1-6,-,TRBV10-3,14,CAISERGDNSPLHF,TGTGCCATCAGTGAAAGGGGGGATAATTCACCCCTCCACTTT
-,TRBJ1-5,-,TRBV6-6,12,CASSLSRQPQHF,TGTGCCAGCAGTCTCAGCCGTCAGCCCCAGCATTTT
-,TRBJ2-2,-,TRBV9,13,CASSVEAYGELFF,TGTGCCAGCAGCGTAGAAGCGTACGGGGAGCTGTTTTTT
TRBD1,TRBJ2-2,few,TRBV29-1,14,CSALRDRGTGELFF,TGCAGCGCTCTCCGGGACAGGGGCACCGGGGAGCTGTTTTTT
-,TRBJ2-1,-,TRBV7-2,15,CASSLGTEVYNEQFF,TGTGCCAGCAGCTTAGGGACAGAAGTCTACAATGAGCAGTTCTTC
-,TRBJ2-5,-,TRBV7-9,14,CASSSRTSIETQYF,TGTGCCAGCAGCTCAAGAACTAGTATCGAGACCCAGTACTTC
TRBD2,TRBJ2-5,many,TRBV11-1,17,CASSLGTSGEFQETQYF,TGTGCCAGCAGCTTAGGAACTAGCGGGGAGTTTCAAGAGACCCAGTACTTC
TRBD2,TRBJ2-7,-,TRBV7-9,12,CASSLAGHEQYF,TGTGCCAGCAGCCTAGCGGGCCACGAGCAGTACTTC
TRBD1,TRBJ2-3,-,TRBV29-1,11,CSVVTGDTQYF,TGCAGCGTGGTGACAGGGGATACGCAGTATTTT
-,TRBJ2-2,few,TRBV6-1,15,CASTPVGGSTGELFF,TGTGCCAGCACCCCGGTCGGCGGAAGCACCGGGGAGCTGTTTTTT
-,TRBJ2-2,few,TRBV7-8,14,CASSLSAGYGELFF,TGTGCCAGCAGCTTATCGGCGGGATACGGGGAGCTGTTTTTT
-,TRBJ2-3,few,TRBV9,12,CASSVVRDTQYF,TGTGCCAGCAGCGTAGTCCGAGATACGCAGTATTTT
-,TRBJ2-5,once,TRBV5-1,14,CASSLGAQGETQYF,TGCGCCAGCAGCTTGGGGGCCCAGGGAGAGACCCAGTACTTC
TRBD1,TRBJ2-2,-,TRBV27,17,CASSLGGQRPNTGELFF,TGTGCCAGCAGTTTAGGGGGACAGCGCCCGAACACCGGGGAGCTGTTTTTT
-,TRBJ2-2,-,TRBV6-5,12,CASSLPGGELFF,TGTGCCAGCAGCCTTCCAGGGGGGGAGCTGTTTTTT
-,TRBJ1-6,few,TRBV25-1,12,CASSVTGEPLHF,TGTGCCAGCAGTGTGACAGGCGAACCCCTCCACTTT
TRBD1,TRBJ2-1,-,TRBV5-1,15,CASSLEQGSYNEQFF,TGCGCCAGCAGCTTGGAACAGGGGAGCTACAATGAGCAGTTCTTC
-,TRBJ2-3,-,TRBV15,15,CATSTGRRGTDTQYF,TGTGCCACCAGCACTGGGCGTCGAGGCACAGATACGCAGTATTTT
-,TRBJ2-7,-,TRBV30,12,CAWRKGTYEQYF,TGTGCCTGGAGGAAGGGTACCTACGAGCAGTACTTC
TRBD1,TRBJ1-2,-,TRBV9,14,CASSPRQGIYGYTF,TGTGCCAGCAGCCCCCGACAGGGAATTTATGGCTACACCTTC
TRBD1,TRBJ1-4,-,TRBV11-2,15,CASSRWDRGDEKLFF,TGTGCCAGCAGCCGCTGGGACAGGGGCGATGAAAAACTGTTTTTT
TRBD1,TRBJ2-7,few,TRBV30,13,CAWTMAGGHEQYF,TGTGCCTGGACCATGGCAGGGGGCCACGAGCAGTACTTC
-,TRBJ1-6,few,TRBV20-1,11,CSARGGRRVHF,TGCAGTGCTAGGGGGGGCCGGCGGGTCCACTTT
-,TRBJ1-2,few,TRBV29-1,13,CSVLQQGLSGYTF,TGCAGCGTTCTCCAACAGGGATTGAGCGGCTACACCTTC
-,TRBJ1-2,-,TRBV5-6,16,CASSLDLGRHNYGYTF,TGTGCCAGCAGCTTGGATCTCGGAAGGCATAACTATGGCTACACCTTC
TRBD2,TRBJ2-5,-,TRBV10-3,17,CAISESWTSGRQETQYF,TGTGCCATCAGTGAGTCGTGGACTAGCGGGAGACAAGAGACCCAGTACTTC
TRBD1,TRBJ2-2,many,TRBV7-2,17,CASSFPRQGSNTGELFF,TGTGCCAGCAGCTTTCCCCGACAGGGGTCGAACACCGGGGAGCTGTTTTTT
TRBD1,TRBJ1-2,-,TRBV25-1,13,CASRVTGAFGYTF,TGTGCCAGCAGGGTTACAGGGGCCTTTGGCTACACCTTC
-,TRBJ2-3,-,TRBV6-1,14,CASIRLGFTDTQYF,TGTGCCAGCATCCGACTAGGGTTCACAGATACGCAGTATTTT
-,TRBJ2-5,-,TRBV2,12,CASSARRETQYF,TGTGCCAGCAGTGCCCGCAGGGAGACCCAGTACTTC
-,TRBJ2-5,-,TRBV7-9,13,CASSLRNQETQYF,TGTGCCAGCAGCTTAAGAAACCAAGAGACCCAGTACTTC
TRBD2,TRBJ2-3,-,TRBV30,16,CAWNSGAGGVTDTQYF,TGTGCCTGGAATTCGGGCGCGGGGGGCGTAACAGATACGCAGTATTTT
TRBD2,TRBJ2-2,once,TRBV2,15,CASSELRGDTGELFF,TGTGCCAGCAGTGAACTGCGGGGGGACACCGGGGAGCTGTTTTTT
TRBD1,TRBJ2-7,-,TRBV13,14,CASSLGQAAYEQYF,TGTGCCAGCAGCTTGGGACAGGCAGCCTACGAGCAGTACTTC
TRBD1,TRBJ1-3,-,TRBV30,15,CAWTTGDWSGNTIYF,TGTGCCTGGACTACAGGGGACTGGAGTGGAAACACCATATATTTT
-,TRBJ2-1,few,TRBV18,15,CASSPPGSSYNEQFF,TGTGCCAGCTCACCACCCGGAAGCTCCTACAATGAGCAGTTCTTC
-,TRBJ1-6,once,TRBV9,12,CASSVLGSPLHF,TGTGCCAGCAGCGTACTGGGTTCACCCCTCCACTTT
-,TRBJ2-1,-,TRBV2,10,CASSDFEQFF,TGTGCCAGCAGTGACTTTGAGCAGTTCTTC
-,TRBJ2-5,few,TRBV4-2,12,CASSHSKETQYF,TGTGCCAGCAGCCACTCCAAAGAGACCCAGTACTTC
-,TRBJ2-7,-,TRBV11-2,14,CASSRRRHSYEQYF,TGTGCCAGCAGCCGCCGCAGGCACTCCTACGAGCAGTACTTC